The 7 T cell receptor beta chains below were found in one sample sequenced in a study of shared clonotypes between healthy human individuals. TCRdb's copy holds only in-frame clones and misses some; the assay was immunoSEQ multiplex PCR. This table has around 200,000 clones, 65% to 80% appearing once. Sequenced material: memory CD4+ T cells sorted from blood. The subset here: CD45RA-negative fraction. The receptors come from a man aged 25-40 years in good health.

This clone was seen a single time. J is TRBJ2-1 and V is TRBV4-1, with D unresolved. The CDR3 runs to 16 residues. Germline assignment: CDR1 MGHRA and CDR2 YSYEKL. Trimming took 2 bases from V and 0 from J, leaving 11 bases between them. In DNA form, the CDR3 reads TGCGCCAGCAGCCAACAAAGCGCGACCTCCTACAATGAGCAGTTCTTC. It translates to CASSQQSATSYNEQFF.

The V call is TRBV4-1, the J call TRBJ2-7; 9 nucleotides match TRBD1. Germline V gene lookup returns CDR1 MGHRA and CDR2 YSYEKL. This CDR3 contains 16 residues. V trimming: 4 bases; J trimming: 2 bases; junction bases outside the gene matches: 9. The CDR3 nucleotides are TGCGCCAGCAGCCCACCAGGGACAGGGACACCCTACGAGCAGTACTTC. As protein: CASSPPGTGTPYEQYF.

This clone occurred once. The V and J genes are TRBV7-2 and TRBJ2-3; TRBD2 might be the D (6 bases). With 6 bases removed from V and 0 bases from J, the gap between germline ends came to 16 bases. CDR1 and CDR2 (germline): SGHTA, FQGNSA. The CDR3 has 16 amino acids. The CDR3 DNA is TGTGCCAGCAGTCTTAGTCTCGGGAGAAGCACAGATACGCAGTATTTT. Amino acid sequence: CASSLSLGRSTDTQYF.

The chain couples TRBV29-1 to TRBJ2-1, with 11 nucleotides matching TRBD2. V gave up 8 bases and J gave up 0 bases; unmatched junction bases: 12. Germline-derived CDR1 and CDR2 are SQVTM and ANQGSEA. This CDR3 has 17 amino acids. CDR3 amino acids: CSSLGVAGGSSYNEQFF. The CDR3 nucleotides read TGCAGCTCCCTTGGAGTAGCGGGAGGGAGCTCCTACAATGAGCAGTTCTTC.

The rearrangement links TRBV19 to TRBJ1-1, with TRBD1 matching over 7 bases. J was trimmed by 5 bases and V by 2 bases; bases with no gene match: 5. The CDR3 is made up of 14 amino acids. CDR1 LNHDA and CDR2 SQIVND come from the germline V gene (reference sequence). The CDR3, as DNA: TGTGCCAGTAGTATATTATCGGGACAGACTGAAGCTTTCTTT. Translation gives CASSILSGQTEAFF.

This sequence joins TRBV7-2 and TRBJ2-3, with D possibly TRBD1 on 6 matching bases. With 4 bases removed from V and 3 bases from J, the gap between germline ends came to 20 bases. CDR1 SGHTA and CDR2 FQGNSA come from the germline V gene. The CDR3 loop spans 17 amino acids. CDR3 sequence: CASSSRQATLGTDTQYF. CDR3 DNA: TGTGCCAGCAGCTCACGACAGGCCACTTTGGGGACAGATACGCAGTATTTT.

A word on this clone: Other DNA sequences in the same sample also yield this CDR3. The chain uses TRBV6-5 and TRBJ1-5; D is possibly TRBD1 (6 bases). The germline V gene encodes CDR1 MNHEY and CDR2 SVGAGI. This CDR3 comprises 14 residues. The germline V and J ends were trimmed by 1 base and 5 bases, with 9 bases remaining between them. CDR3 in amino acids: CASSYLGGDQPQHF. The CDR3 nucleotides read TGTGCCAGCAGTTACTTAGGGGGGGATCAGCCCCAGCATTTT.